The clone carrying this TCR beta chain was detected ten times or more. The data originate from a study of Graves' ophthalmopathy and Graves' hyperthyroidism. The CDR3 runs to 15 residues. Germline V gene data show CDR1 as MNHNS and CDR2 as SASEGT. V was cut by 0 bases and J by 6 bases, with 12 bases left in between. Amplification from RNA transcripts yielded the TCR beta CDR3 regions. Second-round multiplex PCR came after first-round RT-PCR with HTBI primers. TCRdb itself ran the multiplex PCR reads through MiXCR, one entry per CDR3 protein. The table records 200,000 to 250,000 distinct CDR3 sequences, around a fifth of them present only once.

The sequence was collected from a woman in her fifties or sixties with Graves' ophthalmopathy. The specimen sequenced was peripheral blood. The chain has TRBV6-1 and TRBJ2-4; D ambiguous. The CDR3 DNA reads TGTGCCAGCAGTGAAGCGCTTCTGGGTTCAAACATTCAGTACTTC. Translation gives CASSEALLGSNIQYF.